Described below is a single TCR beta chain sequence and its context. Its antigen remains unidentified. As every portion of the isolated RNA was reverse transcribed, the sequencing read expressed TCRB transcripts. About 4 million reads was the average for naive, central memory and regulatory T cell samples. The method was immunoSEQ multiplex PCR; TCRdb's version includes in-frame clones alone and lacks a portion of them. The sample contains 850,000 to 900,000 clones, about a sixth of which appear only once. This CDR3 is 15 amino acids long. Germline V gene sequence: CDR1 SEHNR, CDR2 FQNEAQ (reference sequence). V was clipped by 5 bases and J by 1 base; unmatched bases: 4. This sample is part of a study of beta chain features in type 1 diabetes. Overall study context: Sorted cells, around 100 million in number, were examined across all samples.

Study-level results: Reads derived from cDNA could over-represent cells showing high TCR expression.

The clonotype originates from a young woman in good health. V is TRBV7-9 and J is TRBJ2-1; TRBD1 agrees at 8 bases. Material for sequencing was naive CD4+ T cells from blood. This CDR3 is CASSHRTGSYNEQFF. In DNA form, the CDR3 reads TGTGCCAGCAGCCATAGGACAGGGTCCTACAATGAGCAGTTCTTC.